This TCR beta chain was sequenced during a study of T cell changes during pregnancy in multiple sclerosis. The CDR3 consists of 11 residues. In germline, CDR1 is MNHEY, CDR2 SVGAGI. The V gene lost 2 bases and the J gene lost 7 bases, with 5 bases spanning the gap. Some clones are missing from TCRdb's copy, which holds only in-frame ones; the method was immunoSEQ multiplex PCR. The table has about 68,000 clones, 90% to 95% seen once. This receptor was obtained from a female donor in good health, enrolled as a control in a pregnancy study. The material was peripheral blood, obtained in the second trimester of pregnancy. The chain couples TRBV6-5 to TRBJ2-5; a possible D gene is TRBD1 (5 bases). CDR3 sequence reads: CASSYRGTQYF. In DNA form, the CDR3 reads TGTGCCAGCAGTTACAGGGGGACCCAGTACTTC.